This TCR beta chain came from a study of patients and donors after allogeneic stem cell transplantation. The CDR3 spans 15 residues. Trimming removed 3 bases at V and 3 bases at J, with 15 bases between. CDR1 and CDR2 from the germline V gene are SEHNR and FQNEAQ (reference sequence). One entry per CDR3 protein, called by TCRdb with MiXCR from the RT-PCR reads. Counted here are approximately 410,000 distinct CDR3 sequences, approximately 16% occurring once; the ten biggest clones make up 6% to 8%. The material sequenced was blood, either unsorted or a sorted T cell fraction (not recorded which). The TCR sequence derives from a human donor who was either an allogeneic HSCT recipient or a stem cell or donor lymphocyte infusion donor (not recorded which). It is not recorded whose cells these are; they may come from a transplant donor. The chain employs TRBV7-9 and TRBJ2-7; D call uncertain. The CDR3 nucleotides read TGTGCCAGCAGCTTTCCCCAGGTTGGAGTCTACGAGCAGTACTTC. This codes for CASSFPQVGVYEQYF.